These 23 T cell receptor beta chains came from one sample sequenced in a study of beta chain features in type 1 diabetes. Reverse transcribing all isolated RNA meant expressed TCRB transcripts were sequenced. TCRdb's table, derived via immunoSEQ multiplex PCR, lists solely in-frame clones and lacks some. The sample holds 900,000 or so clones, 15% to 20% seen once. Material: naive CD4+ T cells from blood. All receptors derive from a young woman in good health.

This clone has a handful of counts. V usage is TRBV18 and J usage is TRBJ2-3; D may match TRBD1 or TRBD2 (6 bases each). The CDR3 is made up of 16 amino acids. CDR1 is KGHSH, CDR2 LQKENI, per germline. V shed 6 bases and J shed 6 bases, with 22 bases lying between them. The CDR3 reads CASSRGQQGTSDTQYF. The CDR3 nucleotides are TGTGCCAGCTCGCGGGGACAACAGGGTACGTCGGATACGCAGTATTTT. Full variable domain (rest looked up from reference TRBV18 and TRBJ2-3): NAGVMQNPRHLVRRRGQEARLRCSPMKGHSHVYWYRQLPEEGLKFMVYLQKENIIDESGMPKERFSAEFPKEGPSILRIQQVVRGDSAAYFCASSRGQQGTSDTQYFGPGTRLTVL.

Points on this clone: Other nucleotide sequences in the sample specify the same CDR3. The CDR3: CASSFRENTEAFF. CDR3 bases: TGTGCCAGCAGTTTCAGGGAGAACACTGAAGCTTTCTTT. The chain is built from TRBV27 and TRBJ1-1; D is perhaps TRBD1 (5 bases). The CDR3 runs 13 residues. The V gene lost 3 bases and the J gene lost 1 base, with 6 bases spanning the gap. Germline lookup yields CDR1 MNHEY and CDR2 SMNVEV (reference sequence).

The V call is TRBV28, the J call TRBJ1-1; D gene uncertain. There are 12 residues in the CDR3. Trimming took off 6 bases at V and 3 bases at J, with 8 bases between the two ends. Per the germline V gene, CDR1 is MDHEN and CDR2 is SYDVKM. Written as DNA, the CDR3 is TGTGCCAGCAGACCTATATACACTGAAGCTTTCTTT. Amino acid sequence: CASRPIYTEAFF.

The chain recombines TRBV6-6 with TRBJ1-2; D is unresolved. V was shortened by 6 bases and J by 8 bases, with 13 bases between the two germline ends. CDR1 and CDR2 (germline): MNHNY, SVGAGI (reference sequence). The CDR3 has 12 residues. The DNA of the CDR3 is TGTGCCAGCAGCCCGCAGTCGGACGGCTACACCTTC. Translated, it gives CASSPQSDGYTF.

A few counts support this clone. The rearrangement links TRBV13 to TRBJ2-5; 10 positions agree with TRBD2. The CDR3 spans 19 residues. The ends lost 5 bases at V and 5 bases at J; junction bases unmatched: 20. In germline, CDR1 is PRHDT, CDR2 FYEKMQ (reference sequence). CDR3 loop: CASSRGSFKREGRWETQYF. CDR3 DNA: TGTGCCAGCAGCCGTGGGAGTTTTAAGCGGGAGGGCCGGTGGGAGACCCAGTACTTC.

The chain recombines TRBV6-5 with TRBJ2-7; 7 bases align to TRBD2. CDR3 size: 15 residues. Losses at the gene ends were 5 bases for V and 6 bases for J; bases not matched to a gene: 13. Germline CDR1 and CDR2: MNHEY and SVGAGI. In DNA, the CDR3 is TGTGCCAGCAGTGCCTGGGGTGCGGGAGTTAGCGAGCAGTACTTC. Translating gives CASSAWGAGVSEQYF.

This sequence joins TRBV4-2 and TRBJ2-7; D possibly corresponds to TRBD1 (9 bases). The CDR3 is 18 amino acids. Germline CDR1 reads LGHNA; CDR2 reads YNFKEQ. The V end lost 4 bases, the J end lost 0 bases, and 22 bases lay between the germline ends. DNA for the CDR3: TGTGCCAGCAGCCGCCGGGAGGGACAGGGAAAAAGCTCCTACGAGCAGTACTTC. Its protein is CASSRREGQGKSSYEQYF.

The genes are TRBV7-3 and TRBJ2-3; the D call may be TRBD1 or TRBD2 (5 bases each). V was pared by 2 bases and J by 6 bases, with 15 bases between. The CDR3 is 15 residues long. Germline V gene data show CDR1 as SGHTA and CDR2 as FQGTGA. This CDR3 is CASSLSPGPQDTQYF. Written as DNA, the CDR3 is TGTGCCAGCAGCTTATCTCCGGGACCCCAGGATACGCAGTATTTT. Variable domain in full (rest from reference TRBV7-3 and TRBJ2-3): GAGVSQTPSNKVTEKGKYVELRCDPISGHTALYWYRQSLGQGPEFLIYFQGTGAADDSGLPNDRFFAVRPEGSVSTLKIQRTERGDSAVYLCASSLSPGPQDTQYFGPGTRLTVL.

The chain joins TRBV9 to TRBJ2-1, with D perhaps matching TRBD1 or TRBD2 (5 bases each). Trimming shortened V by 0 bases and J by 0 bases, and 10 bases separated the two germline ends. This CDR3 region has 16 residues. CDR1 and CDR2 from the germline V gene are SGDLS and YYNGEE. In DNA form, the CDR3 reads TGTGCCAGCAGCGTAGACCCAGGGAGCTCCTACAATGAGCAGTTCTTC. Translating it yields CASSVDPGSSYNEQFF.

This clone was seen a handful of times. This chain connects TRBV19 to TRBJ2-1, with 8 positions matching TRBD1. This CDR3 has 12 residues. The V and J ends lost 9 bases and 4 bases, in that order; junction bases with no gene match: 2. Germline CDR1 LNHDA, CDR2 SQIVND (reference sequence). CDR3 sequence reads: CASRTGYNEQFF. In DNA, the CDR3 is TGTGCCAGCCGGACAGGGTACAATGAGCAGTTCTTC.

The sample holds a few counts of this clone. The chain couples TRBV6-5 to TRBJ2-1; possibly TRBD1 for D (6 bases). Between the trimmed V and J ends, which lost 3 bases and 6 bases, there was a span of 18 bases. CDR1 MNHEY and CDR2 SVGAGI come from the germline V gene. This CDR3 is built from 16 residues. Here the CDR3 DNA reads TGTGCCAGCAGTTATCAATTCGCAGGGGAAGGCAATGAGCAGTTCTTC. This encodes CASSYQFAGEGNEQFF.

The V and J genes are TRBV5-4 and TRBJ2-3; a possible D gene is TRBD2 (7 bases). The germline V gene has CDR1 SGHNT and CDR2 YYREEE (reference sequence). The CDR3 loop spans 13 amino acids. The CDR3: CVDGGARTDTQYF. CDR3 nucleotides: TGTGTTGATGGGGGGGCCAGGACAGATACGCAGTATTTT.

The chain employs TRBV18 and TRBJ2-7, with 8 bases aligning to TRBD2. The CDR3 length is 14 residues. CDR1 KGHSH and CDR2 LQKENI come from the germline V gene. Unmatched junction bases numbered 7, after V lost 9 bases and J lost 0 bases. The CDR3 here is CASCLAGYSYEQYF. CDR3 sequence (DNA): TGTGCCAGTTGTCTAGCGGGCTACTCCTACGAGCAGTACTTC.

This chain links TRBV9 with TRBJ2-7, with TRBD1 matching 8 bases. Trimming cost V 4 bases and J 3 bases; bases outside gene matches: 6. CDR3 size: 14 residues. Germline loops: CDR1 SGDLS, CDR2 YYNGEE. CDR3 DNA sequence: TGTGCCAGCAGCAAGACAGGGGATGTCTACGAGCAGTACTTC. It encodes CASSKTGDVYEQYF. Combining the CDR3 with reference TRBV9 and TRBJ2-7 gives the whole variable domain DSGVTQTPKHLITATGQRVTLRCSPRSGDLSVYWYQQSLDQGLQFLIQYYNGEERAKGNILERFSAQQFPDLHSELNLSSLELGDSALYFCASSKTGDVYEQYFGPGTRLTVT.

Concerning this clone: The junction departs from germline at one end; a sequencing error may be responsible. The gene calls are TRBV28 and TRBJ1-2; D is perhaps TRBD1 (5 bases). Germline V gene sequence: CDR1 MDHEN, CDR2 SYDVKM. This CDR3 spans 13 amino acids. CDR3 in DNA: TGTGCCAGCAGCCAACAGGCTAATTATGGCTACACCTTC. It encodes CASSQQANYGYTF.

This chain connects TRBV6-5 to TRBJ1-1; TRBD1 might be the D (5 bases). V dropped 0 bases and J dropped 9 bases, with 14 bases sitting between them. This CDR3 is built from 14 residues. CDR1 is MNHEY and CDR2 is SVGAGI in the germline V gene. The chain's CDR3 is CASSYSSEQGKAFF. The CDR3 DNA reads as TGTGCCAGCAGTTACTCCTCAGAGCAGGGAAAAGCTTTCTTT.

This clone was seen more than once but under ten times. The chain has TRBV5-6 and TRBJ1-2; TRBD1 aligns across 8 bases. After removal of 4 bases from V and 4 bases from J, the junction contained 6 bases not matched to a gene. The CDR3 has 14 residues. Germline-derived CDR1 and CDR2 are SGHDT and YYEEEE. The CDR3 is CASSEPTGGYGYTF. DNA of the CDR3: TGTGCCAGCAGCGAACCCACAGGGGGCTATGGCTACACCTTC.

J is TRBJ1-1 and V is TRBV6-6; 11 bases line up with TRBD1. V shed 6 bases and J 7 bases; nucleotides not matched to a gene: 7. CDR1 and CDR2 (germline): MNHNY, SVGAGI (reference sequence). There are 14 residues in the CDR3. CDR3 nucleotides: TGTGCCAGCAGAGGGACCGGGACAGGGGGTGAAGCTTTCTTT. It specifies CASRGTGTGGEAFF.

This clone has more than one count but fewer than ten. The chain has TRBV18 and TRBJ2-4, with 13 bases fitting TRBD2. Trimming at V came to 6 bases and at J to 3 bases, leaving 14 bases not matched to a gene. This CDR3 is 19 amino acids long. The germline V gene has CDR1 KGHSH and CDR2 LQKENI. CDR3 DNA sequence: TGTGCCAGCTCCCTCTGGACTAGCGGGAGAGGGGAAGGCAAAAACATTCAGTACTTC. Translation gives CASSLWTSGRGEGKNIQYF.

This clone was counted only a few times. The chain has TRBV5-5 and TRBJ2-2; 7 bases are a match to TRBD1. This CDR3 has 15 residues. The ends lost 1 base at V and 6 bases at J; junction bases unmatched: 6. Germline lookup yields CDR1 SGHKS and CDR2 YYEKEE (reference sequence). The CDR3 reads CASSLSGQTPGELFF. CDR3 nucleotides: TGTGCCAGCAGCTTGTCGGGACAGACTCCCGGGGAGCTGTTTTTT. The full variable domain, rest sourced from reference TRBV5-5 and TRBJ2-2, is DAGVTQSPTHLIKTRGQQVTLRCSPISGHKSVSWYQQVLGQGPQFIFQYYEKEERGRGNFPDRFSARQFPNYSSELNVNALLLGDSALYLCASSLSGQTPGELFFGEGSRLTVL.

The chain joins TRBV27 to TRBJ2-2; 7 bases agree with TRBD2. The V segment lost 5 bases and the J segment 5 bases; nucleotides outside the gene matches: 8. The CDR3 is made up of 15 amino acids. Germline values: CDR1 MNHEY, CDR2 SMNVEV (reference sequence). DNA of the CDR3: TGTGCCAGCAGTACAACCGGGACTATTACCGGGGAGCTGTTTTTT. Protein product: CASSTTGTITGELFF.

This clone was counted a few times. The chain couples TRBV9 to TRBJ2-2; D possibly uses TRBD1 or TRBD2 (5 bases each). V shed 5 bases and J shed 3 bases, with 17 bases lying between them. The germline CDR1 and CDR2 sequences are SGDLS and YYNGEE. The CDR3 totals 16 residues. The CDR3 DNA reads as TGTGCCAGCAGACGTACACCGGGGCTGGACACCGGGGAGCTGTTTTTT. Translating gives CASRRTPGLDTGELFF.

There are a few counts of this clone. The chain links TRBV7-9 to TRBJ1-1; D uncertain. The CDR3 spans 13 residues. Per the germline V gene, CDR1 is SEHNR and CDR2 is FQNEAQ (reference sequence). The germline V and J ends were trimmed by 5 bases and 1 base, with 8 bases remaining between them. CDR3 DNA: TGTGCCAGCAGCCAGCATGGGAACACTGAAGCTTTCTTT. The encoded protein is CASSQHGNTEAFF.